This T cell receptor (beta chain) was identified in a study of a mutant IDH1 vaccine in newly diagnosed glioma. Study at large: The study started vaccination 4-6 weeks after radiotherapy alone, or with temozolomide cycles. Sex among treated patients split approximately 62% male, roughly 40% female; mean age was approximately 38 years. Visit V12 was at week 35; visit V13 was at week 47. General study results and limits: Pseudoprogression seemed unlinked to shifts in top peripheral T cell clonotypes.

Remarks on this clone: Its target is not known.

Time point in this sample: week 47, end of study. A 20-mer mutant IDH1 peptide at 300 ug was injected subcutaneously with topical imiquimod. Clones were read by immunoSEQ multiplex PCR, and TCRdb kept only the in-frame ones, dropping some. The top ten hold around 12% of the sample, which has about 34,000 clones, approximately 87% seen once. V was pared by 4 bases and J by 6 bases, with 8 bases of the junction left unmatched. Per the germline V gene, CDR1 is MGHRA and CDR2 is YSYEKL. The CDR3 spans 14 residues. This chain links TRBV4-1 with TRBJ2-7, with 8 bases aligning to TRBD1. Sequencing used PBMCs, obtained from a glioma patient whose treatment included an IDH1 peptide vaccine. The receptor's source is a woman in her twenties or thirties with glioma. For the CDR3, the DNA is TGCGCCAGCAGCCGACCAGGACAGGGTTTCGAGCAGTACTTC. Amino acids: CASSRPGQGFEQYF.